Shown below are 10 T cell receptor beta chains from a single sample sequenced in a study of cytomegalovirus exposure and HLA in healthy donors. PCR employed 60 Vbeta and 13 Jbeta primers. Using immunoSEQ multiplex PCR, the repertoire was profiled, and TCRdb retains in-frame clones only, with some absent. The sample shows tens of thousands of clones, 77% of them seen only once. The sequenced sample consisted of PBMCs. The receptors come from a woman in her forties in good health and CMV-seropositive.

The genes are TRBV7-8 and TRBJ1-2, with 9 bases matching TRBD1. CDR1 and CDR2 from the germline V gene are SGHVS and FQNEAQ. After removal of 5 bases from V and 4 bases from J, the junction contained 8 bases not matched to a gene. CDR3 length: 15 amino acids. Here the CDR3 DNA reads TGTGCCAGCAGCGAACGGACAGGGGAGGCCTATGGCTACACCTTC. This sequence encodes CASSERTGEAYGYTF.

This chain joins TRBV19 and TRBJ2-3; the match to TRBD1 covers 8 bases. The CDR3 has 13 residues. V lost 6 bases and J lost 4; bases outside the gene matches: 3. Germline V lookup: CDR1 LNHDA, CDR2 SQIVND (reference sequence). As DNA, the CDR3 is TGTGCCAGTAGCTCAGGGGGCTCAGATACGCAGTATTTT. This encodes CASSSGGSDTQYF.

The V call is TRBV7-9, the J call TRBJ1-3, with D perhaps matching TRBD1 (5 bases). V dropped 1 base and J dropped 4 bases, with 11 bases sitting between them. Germline-derived CDR1 and CDR2 are SEHNR and FQNEAQ (reference sequence). CDR3 length: 15 residues. This CDR3 reads CASSLVSPGGNTIYF. The CDR3 coding sequence is TGTGCCAGCAGCTTAGTCTCCCCAGGGGGAAACACCATATATTTT.

The chain uses TRBV19 and TRBJ2-2, with a possible D match to TRBD2 (5 bases). V was shortened by 7 bases and J by 5 bases, with 14 bases between the two germline ends. The CDR3 has 14 residues. The germline V gene encodes CDR1 LNHDA and CDR2 SQIVND (reference sequence). The CDR3 coding sequence is TGTGCCAGTACCCCGAACGGGGTAACCGGGGAGCTGTTTTTT. Encoded protein: CASTPNGVTGELFF.

The chain links TRBV7-8 to TRBJ2-6; no clear D. Germline assignment: CDR1 SGHVS and CDR2 FQNEAQ. The CDR3 runs to 17 residues. Trimming left V 2 bases short and J 0 bases short, with 11 bases between. As DNA, the CDR3 is TGTGCCAGCAGCTTACAGGATACAATCTCTGGGGCCAACGTCCTGACTTTC. The encoded protein is CASSLQDTISGANVLTF. Variable domain in full (rest from reference TRBV7-8 and TRBJ2-6): GAGVSQSPRYKVAKRGQDVALRCDPISGHVSLFWYQQALGQGPEFLTYFQNEAQLDKSGLPSDRFFAERPEGSVSTLKIQRTQQEDSAVYLCASSLQDTISGANVLTFGAGSRLTVL.

The chain has TRBV9 and TRBJ2-1, with 7 bases lining up with TRBD1. Germline V gene lookup returns CDR1 SGDLS and CDR2 YYNGEE. The V and J ends lost 0 bases and 3 bases, in that order; junction bases with no gene match: 3. This CDR3 has 15 amino acids. DNA of the CDR3: TGTGCCAGCAGCGTAGGGGACAGTCGCTACAATGAGCAGTTCTTC. Translated, it gives CASSVGDSRYNEQFF.

The CDR3 bases are TGTGCCAGCAGCCTTAGCAATCAGCCCCAGCATTTT. Protein: CASSLSNQPQHF. The V and J genes are TRBV7-2 and TRBJ1-5, with D uncertain. Trimming removed 5 bases from V and 0 bases from J, with 2 bases in between. CDR3 length: 12 residues. CDR1 is SGHTA, CDR2 FQGNSA, per germline.

The chain recombines TRBV4-3 with TRBJ1-3, with 8 bases identical to TRBD1. The trim removed 4 bases at V and 3 bases at J, leaving 5 bases unmatched. Germline V gene sequence: CDR1 LGHNA, CDR2 YSLEER. CDR3 size: 15 residues. The DNA of the CDR3 is TGCGCCAGCAGCCGCGGACAGGGTGGTGGAAACACCATATATTTT. The encoded protein is CASSRGQGGGNTIYF.

The chain links TRBV6-5 to TRBJ2-1; the match to TRBD1 covers 7 bases. The V segment lost 4 bases and the J segment 7 bases; nucleotides outside the gene matches: 10. The CDR3 totals 15 residues. Germline loops: CDR1 MNHEY, CDR2 SVGAGI. The CDR3 bases are TGTGCCAGCAGTTCCGACAGGGATAGCTGGAATGAGCAGTTCTTC. Encoded protein: CASSSDRDSWNEQFF.

The V and J genes are TRBV12-5 and TRBJ1-2; 7 bases agree with TRBD1. The CDR3 extends over 14 amino acids. CDR1 LGHNT and CDR2 FRNRAP come from the germline V gene. J lost 8 bases, V lost 0 bases, and 6 bases had no gene match. In DNA form, the CDR3 reads TGTGCTAGTGGTTTGGTACAGGGGACTGGCGGCTACACCTTC. The encoded protein is CASGLVQGTGGYTF. The entire variable domain, with the rest obtained from reference TRBV12-5 and TRBJ1-2, is as follows: DARVTQTPRHKVTEMGQEVTMRCQPILGHNTVFWYRQTMMQGLELLAYFRNRAPLDDSGMPKDRFSAEMPDATLATLKIQPSEPRDSAVYFCASGLVQGTGGYTFGSGTRLTVV.